Listed here are 22 T cell receptor beta chains from one sample, sequenced in a study of early T cells in non-severe SARS-CoV-2 infection (dated by TCRdb to the early 2020s). The library came from 5' RACE. The sequencer was a NextSeq 500. TCRdb itself trimmed the public reads at Q25 with fastp, ran MiXCR and retained productive beta chains. Each entry merges the rows of one CDR3 protein and shows their most common DNA and genes. The sample table lists 50,000 to 60,000 distinct CDR3 sequences, approximately 6.3% of them with a count of one. The ten most abundant clones make up roughly 5% of the sample. Sequences were derived from whole blood, sampled at baseline. These receptors came from an adult who was a healthcare worker with PCR-confirmed SARS-CoV-2 infection or an uninfected control (not recorded which).

This chain connects TRBV28 to TRBJ1-4, with 7 bases that match TRBD1. CDR1 and CDR2 from the germline V gene are MDHEN and SYDVKM. V lost 2 bases, J lost 7 bases, and 4 bases stayed unmatched. This CDR3 comprises 14 residues. Written as DNA, the CDR3 is TGTGCCAGCAGTTTAGCGGGGGACAGTGAAAAACTGTTTTTT. As protein: CASSLAGDSEKLFF.

The V and J genes are TRBV28 and TRBJ2-1; D call uncertain. This CDR3 has 14 residues. From germline, CDR1 is MDHEN and CDR2 SYDVKM. The V end lost 7 bases, the J end lost 4 bases, and 14 bases lay between the germline ends. The CDR3 bases are TGTGCCAGCATCGCCGGGCCCCGTTACAATGAGCAGTTCTTC. Translating it yields CASIAGPRYNEQFF. The full variable domain, rest sourced from reference TRBV28 and TRBJ2-1, is DVKVTQSSRYLVKRTGEKVFLECVQDMDHENMFWYRQDPGLGLRLIYFSYDVKMKEKGDIPEGYSVSREKKERFSLILESASTNQTSMYLCASIAGPRYNEQFFGPGTRLTVL.

This clonotype was detected many times. The chain couples TRBV28 to TRBJ2-1; 8 nucleotides agree with TRBD2. The V segment lost 6 bases and the J segment 6 bases; nucleotides outside the gene matches: 7. This CDR3 spans 14 amino acids. Per germline, CDR1 MDHEN and CDR2 SYDVKM. This CDR3 reads CASRRTSRSNEQFF. The DNA of the CDR3 is TGTGCCAGCAGACGGACTAGCCGCTCCAATGAGCAGTTCTTC.

This clonotype showed up many times. The chain links TRBV12-3 or TRBV12-4 to TRBJ1-6, with 7 bases lining up with TRBD1. The CDR3 has 16 amino acids. J was trimmed by 10 bases and V by 5 bases; bases with no gene match: 14. The CDR3 bases are TGTGCCAGCAGTCTCAAAGACAGGGTTGACGGATCACCCCTCCACTTT. It specifies CASSLKDRVDGSPLHF.

This clonotype was counted only a few times. This chain joins TRBV5-1 and TRBJ2-7; the D gene is possibly TRBD1 (5 bases). Germline-derived CDR1 and CDR2 are SGHRS and YFSETQ. V was trimmed by 4 bases and J by 5 bases, leaving 16 bases between them. The CDR3 contains 14 residues. DNA for the CDR3: TGCGCCAGCAGCCGTTCGCAGGGTTTGAACGAGCAGTACTTC. Translating gives CASSRSQGLNEQYF.

This clonotype was counted ten times or more. This chain connects TRBV7-8 to TRBJ1-5, with no clear D. Trimming shortened V by 6 bases and J by 4 bases, and 19 bases separated the two germline ends. CDR3 length: 16 amino acids. Looked up from germline, CDR1 is SGHVS and CDR2 is FQNEAQ. The CDR3 sequence: CASRLTEDQGNQPQHF. The CDR3, as DNA: TGTGCCAGCAGGTTGACGGAGGATCAAGGAAATCAGCCCCAGCATTTT. Full variable domain (missing parts from reference TRBV7-8 and TRBJ1-5): GAGVSQSPRYKVAKRGQDVALRCDPISGHVSLFWYQQALGQGPEFLTYFQNEAQLDKSGLPSDRFFAERPEGSVSTLKIQRTQQEDSAVYLCASRLTEDQGNQPQHFGDGTRLSIL.

The chain carries TRBV19 and TRBJ1-5; D ambiguous. The CDR3 covers 14 residues. The germline V and J ends were trimmed by 5 bases and 0 bases, with 8 bases remaining between them. Germline V gives CDR1 LNHDA, CDR2 SQIVND (reference sequence). The CDR3 sequence is CASSARNSNQPQHF. The CDR3, as DNA: TGTGCCAGTAGTGCCCGTAATAGCAATCAGCCCCAGCATTTT. Filled out from reference TRBV19 and TRBJ1-5, the complete variable domain reads DGGITQSPKYLFRKEGQNVTLSCEQNLNHDAMYWYRQDPGQGLRLIYYSQIVNDFQKGDIAEGYSVSREKKESFPLTVTSAQKNPTAFYLCASSARNSNQPQHFGDGTRLSIL.

In its sample, this clonotype was seen many times. The chain recombines TRBV6-1 with TRBJ2-2; D gene uncertain. Trimming left V 2 bases short and J 6 bases short, with 7 bases between. The germline V gene encodes CDR1 MNHNS and CDR2 SASEGT. The CDR3 spans 13 residues. DNA of the CDR3: TGTGCCAGCAGTGAATATTTGGCCGGGGAGCTGTTTTTT. This codes for CASSEYLAGELFF.

This clonotype has at least ten counts. V is TRBV18 and J is TRBJ2-7, with D perhaps given as TRBD1 or TRBD2 (5 bases each). This CDR3 region has 11 residues. Trimming left V 5 bases short and J 5 bases short, with 7 bases between. The V gene's germline CDR1 is KGHSH and CDR2 LQKENI. CDR3 region: CASSEGHEQYF. CDR3 bases: TGTGCCAGCTCAGAGGGACACGAGCAGTACTTC.

The gene calls are TRBV13 and TRBJ2-4, with D tentatively TRBD2 (6 bases). Germline V lookup: CDR1 PRHDT, CDR2 FYEKMQ (reference sequence). The ends were cut back, 5 bases at V and 0 bases at J, with 17 bases in the middle. The CDR3 length is 17 residues. The CDR3 region is CASSPHVEGLAKNIQYF. The DNA of the CDR3 is TGTGCCAGCAGCCCGCACGTGGAGGGACTAGCCAAAAACATTCAGTACTTC.

This clonotype was seen only a few times. J is TRBJ1-1 and V is TRBV29-1; D ambiguous. V gave up 2 bases and J gave up 1 base, with 8 bases separating them. The CDR3 is made up of 13 amino acids. Germline values: CDR1 SQVTM, CDR2 ANQGSEA. The CDR3 region is CSVERVGNTEAFF. The CDR3 coding sequence is TGCAGCGTTGAAAGGGTGGGGAACACTGAAGCTTTCTTT.

The CDR3 region is CASSPPGHNEQFF. The CDR3 coding sequence is TGCGCCAGCAGCCCCCCCGGCCACAATGAGCAGTTCTTC. V and J are TRBV4-3 and TRBJ2-1, with unresolved D. Germline lookup yields CDR1 LGHNA and CDR2 YSLEER. Deletions cut 4 bases from V and 5 bases from J, with 9 bases between. The CDR3 is 13 amino acids.

This clonotype was detected ten times or more. The chain links TRBV5-5 to TRBJ2-7; D is unclear. Germline CDR1 reads SGHKS; CDR2 reads YYEKEE (reference sequence). The ends were cut back, 2 bases at V and 5 bases at J, with 14 bases in the middle. This CDR3 is 14 amino acids long. The CDR3 protein is CASSFMSRADEQYF. In nucleotides, the CDR3 is TGTGCCAGCAGCTTCATGTCTCGGGCAGACGAGCAGTACTTC.

In its sample, this clonotype was seen a few times. The rearrangement joins TRBV4-3 to TRBJ1-1; D unresolved. Germline CDR1 is LGHNA and CDR2 is YSLEER. This CDR3 region has 16 residues. V was trimmed by 0 bases and J by 8 bases, leaving 19 bases between them. The CDR3 nucleotides are TGCGCCAGCAGCCAAGATCCTCCCCCACGATACGGAGAAGCTTTCTTT. It codes for CASSQDPPPRYGEAFF.

This clonotype was counted many times. The chain uses TRBV29-1 and TRBJ1-2, with a weak D call TRBD1 (5 bases). The CDR3 loop spans 12 amino acids. Germline loops: CDR1 SQVTM, CDR2 ANQGSEA. V lost 6 bases, J lost 3 bases, and 11 bases lay in between. The CDR3 protein is CSVDGTYYGYTF. In DNA, the CDR3 is TGCAGCGTAGACGGGACTTACTATGGCTACACCTTC.

This clonotype was detected a few times. The chain carries TRBV7-9 and TRBJ1-2, with a tentative D call TRBD1 (5 bases). V lost 0 bases and J lost 2, with 7 bases in between. This CDR3 is 14 amino acids long. The germline V gene has CDR1 SEHNR and CDR2 FQNEAQ (reference sequence). The DNA for the CDR3 is TGTGCCAGCAGCTTAGCATCAGGGAACTATGGCTACACCTTC. Its translation is CASSLASGNYGYTF.

The V gene is TRBV28, the J gene TRBJ2-7; D is unresolved. Germline CDR1 and CDR2: MDHEN and SYDVKM. V lost 5 bases, J lost 3 bases, and 5 bases lay in between. This CDR3 comprises 11 residues. CDR3 nucleotide sequence: TGTGCCAGCAGTATACGCTACGAGCAGTACTTC. Translated, it gives CASSIRYEQYF. Combining the CDR3 with reference TRBV28 and TRBJ2-7 gives the whole variable domain DVKVTQSSRYLVKRTGEKVFLECVQDMDHENMFWYRQDPGLGLRLIYFSYDVKMKEKGDIPEGYSVSREKKERFSLILESASTNQTSMYLCASSIRYEQYFGPGTRLTVT.

This clonotype has at least ten counts. The rearrangement uses TRBV7-2 and TRBJ1-1; D is unclear. This CDR3 is 12 amino acids long. V was cut by 0 bases and J by 11 bases, with 10 bases left in between. CDR1 SGHTA and CDR2 FQGNSA come from the germline V gene. For the CDR3, the DNA is TGTGCCAGCAGCTTAGCAGGGTTTGACGCTTTCTTT. Translated, it gives CASSLAGFDAFF.

This clonotype was recorded many times. The chain employs TRBV4-1 and TRBJ1-1; no firm D call. The CDR3 runs 13 residues. V lost 0 bases and J lost 14, with 16 bases in between. Looked up from germline, CDR1 is MGHRA and CDR2 is YSYEKL. The CDR3: CASSQDRRLWPFF. As DNA, the CDR3 is TGCGCCAGCAGCCAAGATCGGAGGCTTTGGCCCTTCTTT.

This clonotype has more than one count but fewer than ten. The chain uses TRBV3-1 and TRBJ2-3; possibly TRBD2 for D (5 bases). The V gene lost 1 base and the J gene lost 2 bases, with 13 bases spanning the gap. The CDR3 totals 16 residues. Germline lookup yields CDR1 LGHDT and CDR2 YNNKEL (reference sequence). In nucleotides, the CDR3 is TGTGCCAGCAGCCAAGTAGGGAGTCGGGACACAGATACGCAGTATTTT. As protein: CASSQVGSRDTDTQYF.

V usage is TRBV20-1 and J usage is TRBJ1-5, with 9 bases aligning to TRBD1. Trimming cost V 3 bases and J 4 bases; bases outside gene matches: 7. Germline V CDR1 and CDR2: DFQATT, SNEGSKA (reference sequence). The CDR3 length is 15 residues. In nucleotides, the CDR3 is TGCAGTGCTAGGTATCCGACAGGGGGTAATCAGCCCCAGCATTTT. As protein: CSARYPTGGNQPQHF.

The chain carries TRBV5-1 and TRBJ2-7; D is ambiguous. CDR1 SGHRS and CDR2 YFSETQ come from the germline V gene. Trimming cost V 4 bases and J 3 bases, with 17 bases left between them. The CDR3 totals 15 residues. CDR3: CASSRIPDGRYEQYF. DNA for the CDR3: TGCGCCAGCAGCCGGATCCCGGACGGACGCTACGAGCAGTACTTC.